Listed below are T cell receptor beta chains from one sample, sequenced in a study of siplizumab effects on memory and regulatory T cells. The protocol was immunoSEQ multiplex PCR, while the TCRdb copy is restricted to in-frame clones and leaves out a portion. The data contain some 97,000 clones, less than 95% of them singletons. Specimen: Tregs sorted from blood. All receptors derive from a human donor in good health. CDR3s include the opening cysteine and the closing phenylalanine or tryptophan. Fields, in order: D gene, clone size, J gene, V gene, CDR3 protein, CDR3 DNA. A D gene is named only where the DNA matches it firmly. Clone size is given for some rows only: seen once, a few or many times, or a class if the clone is expanded.

TRBD1,.,TRBJ1-1,TRBV6-1,CASNTGGLGAFF,TGTGCCAGCAACACAGGGGGCCTCGGAGCTTTCTTT
.,.,TRBJ1-2,TRBV15,CATSRVGAGAANYGYTF,TGTGCCACCAGCAGAGTCGGTGCGGGGGCAGCTAACTATGGCTACACCTTC
TRBD2,.,TRBJ2-5,TRBV5-4,CASRTSGRETQYF,TGTGCCAGCAGGACTAGCGGGAGAGAGACCCAGTACTTC
.,.,TRBJ1-5,TRBV6-1,CASLRGGGNQPQHF,TGTGCCAGCCTTAGAGGTGGAGGCAATCAGCCCCAGCATTTT
.,.,TRBJ1-2,TRBV14,CASSQGLRLAGYTF,TGTGCCAGCAGCCAAGGACTAAGGCTGGCCGGCTACACCTTC
.,once,TRBJ1-5,TRBV9,CASSVGGYSNQPQHF,TGTGCCAGCAGCGTAGGCGGGTATAGCAATCAGCCCCAGCATTTT
.,.,TRBJ2-1,TRBV7-9,CASSPYNEQFF,TGTGCCAGCAGCCCTTACAATGAGCAGTTCTTC
.,.,TRBJ2-5,TRBV28,CASSLLGGVETQYF,TGTGCCAGCAGTTTACTTGGAGGGGTAGAGACCCAGTACTTC
.,.,TRBJ2-3,TRBV7-9,CASRKGDTQYF,TGTGCCAGCAGGAAAGGGGATACGCAGTATTTT
.,.,TRBJ2-7,TRBV5-1,CASSLAPRDEQYF,TGCGCCAGCAGCTTGGCCCCCAGGGACGAGCAGTACTTC
.,.,TRBJ2-7,TRBV2,CAASVQTRSALAYEQYF,TGTGCCGCCAGCGTCCAGACTCGGTCCGCCCTCGCCTACGAGCAGTACTTC
TRBD1,once,TRBJ2-5,TRBV5-6,CASSLYKGAHETQYF,TGTGCCAGCAGCTTGTACAAGGGGGCGCACGAGACCCAGTACTTC
.,.,TRBJ1-1,TRBV28,CASSGLNQGNTEAFF,TGTGCCAGCTCTGGCCTTAATCAGGGGAACACTGAAGCTTTCTTT
TRBD2,.,TRBJ2-7,TRBV5-1,CASSTPGGAVDEQYF,TGCGCCAGCAGCACCCCGGGGGGGGCGGTCGACGAGCAGTACTTC
TRBD1,.,TRBJ2-4,TRBV11-2,CASSQGQKGNIQYF,TGTGCCAGCAGCCAGGGACAGAAGGGAAACATTCAGTACTTC
.,.,TRBJ2-7,TRBV5-1,CASSLGGHNYEQYF,TGCGCCAGCAGCTTGGGGGGACACAACTACGAGCAGTACTTC
TRBD1,.,TRBJ1-3,TRBV29-1,CSVEDRADRGFGNTIYF,TGCAGCGTTGAAGATCGGGCGGACAGGGGGTTCGGAAACACCATATATTTT
TRBD1,once,TRBJ2-1,TRBV10-3,CAAGQGSYNEQFF,TGTGCCGCAGGACAGGGTTCCTACAATGAGCAGTTCTTC
TRBD1,.,TRBJ2-3,TRBV5-1,CASSLAPGQGADTQYF,TGCGCCAGCAGCTTGGCCCCGGGACAGGGAGCAGATACGCAGTATTTT
.,.,TRBJ2-1,TRBV5-4,CASSINNEQFF,TGTGCCAGCAGCATAAACAATGAGCAGTTCTTC
.,.,TRBJ2-2,TRBV5-1,CASSLSIIGANTGELFF,TGCGCCAGCAGCTTGTCAATAATTGGGGCGAACACCGGGGAGCTGTTTTTT
.,.,TRBJ1-4,TRBV15,CATSRDRELFF,TGTGCCACCAGCAGAGACCGGGAACTGTTTTTT
.,.,TRBJ2-7,TRBV7-8,CASSLWYEQYF,TGTGCCAGCAGCTTATGGTACGAGCAGTACTTC
.,.,TRBJ1-2,TRBV12-5,CASGLSMGISNYGYTF,TGTGCTAGTGGTTTGTCAATGGGTATTTCTAACTATGGCTACACCTTC
.,.,TRBJ2-5,TRBV29-1,CSVVGFRETQYF,TGCAGCGTTGTGGGCTTCAGGGAGACCCAGTACTTC
.,once,TRBJ2-1,TRBV5-1,CASSGILVGPYNEQFF,TGCGCCAGCAGCGGAATACTAGTAGGTCCCTACAATGAGCAGTTCTTC
.,.,TRBJ2-1,TRBV12-5,CASGLKISTASYNEQFF,TGTGCTAGTGGTTTAAAAATATCGACAGCCTCCTACAATGAGCAGTTCTTC
.,.,TRBJ1-1,TRBV10-1,CASSHRSKPNTEAFF,TGCGCCAGCAGTCACAGGAGCAAGCCCAACACTGAAGCTTTCTTT
.,once,TRBJ1-1,TRBV18,CASSVAQGGFGVTEAFF,TGTGCCAGCTCAGTGGCACAGGGTGGTTTCGGGGTGACTGAAGCTTTCTTT